These 21 T cell receptor beta chains came from one sample sequenced in a study of OX40 agonist ivuxolimab in advanced cancers. Clones were sequenced by immunoSEQ multiplex PCR, and TCRdb holds only the in-frame ones, with some missing. The sample lists over 55,000 clones; 70% to 90% were seen once. The sample was CD4+ or CD8+ T cells sorted from blood, taken in a trial of the OX40 agonist ivuxolimab. Receptor source: an adult with an advanced solid tumor such as melanoma, head and neck, liver or kidney cancer.

The chain carries TRBV29-1 and TRBJ1-1, with D uncertain. V was clipped by 4 bases and J by 0 bases, with 12 bases between them. The CDR3 extends over 14 amino acids. Germline V CDR1 and CDR2: SQVTM, ANQGSEA. CDR3 sequence reads: CSVVLGALNTEAFF. The CDR3, as DNA: TGCAGCGTTGTGCTGGGTGCCCTGAACACTGAAGCTTTCTTT. The complete variable domain, with remaining parts taken from reference TRBV29-1 and TRBJ1-1, reads SAVISQKPSRDICQRGTSLTIQCQVDSQVTMMFWYRQQPGQSLTLIATANQGSEATYESGFVIDKFPISRPNLTFSTLTVSNMSPEDSSIYLCSVVLGALNTEAFFGQGTRLTVV.

The genes are TRBV11-2 and TRBJ2-2; 13 bases line up with TRBD2. The V gene's germline CDR1 is SGHAT and CDR2 FQNNGV. The CDR3 totals 19 residues. The trim removed 4 bases at V and 4 bases at J, leaving 12 bases unmatched. CDR3: CASSSRLAGGSSATGELFF. The CDR3 coding sequence is TGTGCCAGCAGCTCGCGACTAGCGGGAGGCTCGTCGGCCACCGGGGAGCTGTTTTTT.

For the CDR3, the DNA is TGTGCCAGCACCCCGTTCATGATAGGAGAGGGCTATGGCTACACCTTC. Translation gives CASTPFMIGEGYGYTF. The V call is TRBV6-6, the J call TRBJ1-2; D is unclear. The V and J ends lost 7 bases and 4 bases respectively, with 22 bases between them. Germline V lookup: CDR1 MNHNY, CDR2 SVGAGI (reference sequence). The CDR3 has 16 amino acids.

The rearrangement uses TRBV4-1 and TRBJ2-3; D is tentatively TRBD1 or TRBD2 (6 bases each). The CDR3 loop spans 15 amino acids. CDR1 and CDR2 from the germline V gene are MGHRA and YSYEKL. V lost 1 base and J lost 2, with 10 bases in between. The CDR3 DNA sequence: TGCGCCAGCAGCCAAGTCGGGGGCTCCACAGATACGCAGTATTTT. Translation: CASSQVGGSTDTQYF.

To note about this clone: The junction departs from the called germline gene at one end, perhaps through a read error. CDR3 region: CASSFRDRAPVGDF. The CDR3 DNA follows: TGTGCCAGCAGTTTCAGGGACAGGGCCCCAGTAGGGGACTTT. The rearrangement uses TRBV28 and TRBJ1-1, with TRBD1 matching 9 bases. The germline V gene encodes CDR1 MDHEN and CDR2 SYDVKM. This CDR3 region has 14 residues.

V usage is TRBV5-5 and J usage is TRBJ1-1; D is undetermined. This CDR3 is built from 13 residues. V gave up 0 bases and J gave up 3 bases, with 6 bases separating them. The germline V gene has CDR1 SGHKS and CDR2 YYEKEE (reference sequence). CDR3 in amino acids: CASSLGPDTEAFF. The CDR3 DNA sequence: TGTGCCAGCAGCTTGGGTCCGGACACTGAAGCTTTCTTT.

V is TRBV5-8 and J is TRBJ1-5, with D possibly being TRBD1 (5 bases). CDR1 and CDR2 (germline): SGHTS, YDEGEE. This CDR3 region has 16 residues. V was trimmed by 3 bases and J by 4 bases, leaving 17 bases between them. The CDR3 DNA reads TGTGCCAGCAGCTCCCACTTGGGGGTTATGAATCAGCCCCAGCATTTT. Its translation: CASSSHLGVMNQPQHF.

CDR3 sequence: CASSHAQEMNTEAFF. The CDR3 DNA reads TGTGCCAGCAGCCACGCACAGGAGATGAACACTGAAGCTTTCTTT. J is TRBJ1-1 and V is TRBV16; D is perhaps TRBD1 (5 bases). CDR3 length equals 15 residues. Germline CDR1 is KGHSY and CDR2 is FQNENV. V dropped 3 bases and J dropped 0 bases, with 11 bases sitting between them. Full variable domain (rest looked up from reference TRBV16 and TRBJ1-1): GEEVAQTPKHLVRGEGQKAKLYCAPIKGHSYVFWYQQVLKNEFKFLISFQNENVFDETGMPKERFSAKCLPNSPCSLEIQATKLEDSAVYFCASSHAQEMNTEAFFGQGTRLTVV.

The CDR3 here is CASSQDMARGETQYF. The CDR3 coding sequence is TGCGCCAGCAGCCAAGACATGGCACGAGGAGAGACCCAGTACTTC. The chain has TRBV4-3 and TRBJ2-5; no firm D call. Germline V lookup: CDR1 LGHNA, CDR2 YSLEER. Trimming pared 0 bases from V and 4 bases from J, leaving 12 bases between. This CDR3 is built from 15 residues.

The rearrangement uses TRBV11-2 and TRBJ2-1, with 13 bases aligning to TRBD2. The CDR3 length is 19 residues. J gave up 6 bases and V 3 bases, and 14 bases lay outside the gene matches. CDR1 is SGHAT, CDR2 FQNNGV, per germline. This CDR3 reads CASSLTPPRLAGGPNEQFF. CDR3 nucleotides: TGTGCCAGCAGCTTGACACCCCCAAGACTAGCGGGAGGTCCCAATGAGCAGTTCTTC.

This clone qualifies as medium-sized. The chain recombines TRBV29-1 with TRBJ1-1; 12 bases agree with TRBD1. CDR3 size: 14 residues. Germline CDR1 is SQVTM and CDR2 is ANQGSEA. Here the CDR3 reads CSIRDRGLHTEAFF. CDR3 nucleotides: TGCAGTATCCGGGACAGGGGGCTGCACACTGAAGCTTTCTTT.

The J gene is TRBJ1-1, the V gene TRBV5-1; tentatively, D is TRBD1 (6 bases). The CDR3 totals 14 residues. From germline, CDR1 is SGHRS and CDR2 YFSETQ. V lost 0 bases and J lost 4, with 10 bases in between. The CDR3 loop is CASSLAGAGTEAFF. The DNA of the CDR3 is TGCGCCAGCAGCTTGGCAGGGGCGGGCACTGAAGCTTTCTTT. Full variable domain (outside the CDR3, taken from reference TRBV5-1 and TRBJ1-1): KAGVTQTPRYLIKTRGQQVTLSCSPISGHRSVSWYQQTPGQGLQFLFEYFSETQRNKGNFPGRFSGRQFSNSRSEMNVSTLELGDSALYLCASSLAGAGTEAFFGQGTRLTVV.

The V and J genes are TRBV25-1 and TRBJ2-5; D remains unclear. CDR3 length: 15 amino acids. Germline CDR1 is MGHDK and CDR2 is SYGVNS. Trimming removed 0 bases from V and 5 bases from J, with 13 bases in between. The chain's CDR3 is CASSEYKWNGETQYF. The CDR3 DNA reads as TGTGCCAGCAGTGAATATAAGTGGAATGGCGAGACCCAGTACTTC.

The genes are TRBV11-3 and TRBJ2-2; D possibly corresponds to TRBD1 (5 bases). V lost 7 bases, J lost 1 base, and 7 bases lay in between. The CDR3 spans 13 residues. The germline V gene has CDR1 SGHNT and CDR2 YENEEA. CDR3 sequence reads: CASTQGNTGELFF. In nucleotides, the CDR3 is TGTGCCAGCACCCAGGGGAACACCGGGGAGCTGTTTTTT.

This clone was seen a single time. The chain couples TRBV5-1 to TRBJ1-2; no definite D call. V gave up 4 bases and J gave up 5 bases, with 12 bases separating them. CDR1 is SGHRS, CDR2 YFSETQ, per germline. The CDR3 sequence is 13 residues long. CDR3 DNA: TGCGCCAGCAGCCAAGGGATAATTTATGGCTACACCTTC. It codes for CASSQGIIYGYTF.

J is TRBJ2-5 and V is TRBV11-2; D is unclear. Per the germline V gene, CDR1 is SGHAT and CDR2 is FQNNGV. CDR3 length: 11 residues. V dropped 3 bases and J dropped 4 bases, with 3 bases sitting between them. The CDR3 bases are TGTGCCAGCAGCTTTGGAGAGACCCAGTACTTC. Its protein is CASSFGETQYF.

The chain has TRBV7-9 and TRBJ2-7, with 10 bases that match TRBD2. CDR1 and CDR2 from the germline V gene are SEHNR and FQNEAQ (reference sequence). The CDR3 is 14 residues long. J lost 5 bases, V lost 3 bases, and 4 bases had no gene match. The CDR3 region is CASSFGLAGDEQYF. The CDR3 DNA is TGTGCCAGCAGCTTCGGCCTAGCGGGAGACGAGCAGTACTTC.

The genes are TRBV21-1 and TRBJ1-2. TRBV21-1 corresponds to a pseudogene. This CDR3 contains 16 residues. CDR3 nucleotide sequence: TGTGCCAGCAGCAAAAGACCCACCGGGGAGGTCTATGGCTACACCTTC. Protein sequence: CASSKRPTGEVYGYTF.

This clone was detected once. The chain is built from TRBV11-2 and TRBJ1-1, with TRBD1 matching 12 bases. The CDR3 is 14 amino acids. V lost 4 bases and J lost 8; bases outside the gene matches: 5. CDR1 and CDR2 from the germline V gene are SGHAT and FQNNGV. The CDR3 coding sequence is TGTGCCAGCAGCTATGGGACAGGGGGCTTCGAAGCTTTCTTT. Protein product: CASSYGTGGFEAFF.

The rearrangement uses TRBV7-9 and TRBJ2-1; the match to TRBD2 covers 7 bases. Germline loops: CDR1 SEHNR, CDR2 FQNEAQ (reference sequence). V was pared by 3 bases and J by 9 bases, with 8 bases of the junction left unmatched. The CDR3 extends over 14 amino acids. The CDR3 coding sequence is TGTGCCAGCAGCTTTGGACTAGTGTTGGGTGAGCAGTTCTTC. This encodes CASSFGLVLGEQFF.

The V call is TRBV11-3, the J call TRBJ2-1; TRBD2 matches at 14 bases. The CDR3 loop spans 17 amino acids. The germline V gene encodes CDR1 SGHNT and CDR2 YENEEA. Germline trimming cut 3 bases from V and 2 bases from J; bases unmatched to any gene: 3. The CDR3 DNA follows: TGTGCCAGCAGCTTTGGGACTAGCGGGAGCGCCTACAATGAGCAGTTCTTC. This encodes CASSFGTSGSAYNEQFF.